The 5 T cell receptor beta chains given below trace back to one sample, sequenced in a study of human T cells and chemical hapten exposure. Time point in this sample: patch test 1, 2 weeks after DPC sensitization. Indicated treatment: therapeutic diphenylcyclopropenone sensitization with weekly scalp DPC. TCRdb reprocessed the RACE reads with MiXCR, giving one entry per CDR3 protein. The sample carries around 99,000 distinct CDR3 sequences, around 12% recorded once. Here the sequenced sample was whole blood, taken in connection with sensitization to the hapten diphenylcyclopropenone (DPC). Receptors were obtained from a woman aged 40-49 years with alopecia areata. Some clones in this sample may be carry-over from other donors' samples.

This chain connects TRBV10-3 to TRBJ1-5; D perhaps matches TRBD1 (5 bases). The V and J ends lost 0 bases and 7 bases respectively, with 16 bases between them. This CDR3 contains 16 residues. CDR1 is ENHRY and CDR2 is SYGVKD in the germline V gene. The CDR3 DNA is TGTGCCATCAGTGAGTCGATACAGGTCTTAAGCCAGCCCCAGCATTTT. The encoded protein is CAISESIQVLSQPQHF.

The V and J genes are TRBV6-1 and TRBJ2-5; 11 nucleotides align to TRBD2. The J segment lost 7 bases and the V segment lost 7 bases, leaving 2 bases of the junction unmatched. CDR3 length equals 12 residues. The germline CDR1 and CDR2 sequences are MNHNS and SASEGT. Here the CDR3 reads CASMGTSGTQYF. The CDR3 coding sequence is TGTGCCAGCATGGGGACTAGCGGGACCCAGTACTTC.

This clonotype occurred a few times. V and J are TRBV9 and TRBJ2-3, with a tentative D call TRBD2 (6 bases). The CDR3 has 12 residues. The germline V gene has CDR1 SGDLS and CDR2 YYNGEE. V was cut by 6 bases and J by 6 bases, with 11 bases left in between. In DNA form, the CDR3 reads TGTGCCAGCAAGGCTAGCGATGATACGCAGTATTTT. This translates into CASKASDDTQYF.

This clonotype was observed a few times. The chain carries TRBV18 and TRBJ1-1; D is unclear. This CDR3 has 13 amino acids. Trimming stripped 3 bases from V and 11 bases from J, with 16 bases between. Germline V lookup: CDR1 KGHSH, CDR2 LQKENI. The CDR3 bases are TGTGCCAGCTCACCCACCCAGGAGGCAACGGCTTTCTTT. It specifies CASSPTQEATAFF.

There are many counts of this clonotype. The gene calls are TRBV11-1 and TRBJ2-2, with D possibly TRBD1 on 6 matching bases. Germline V lookup: CDR1 SGHAT, CDR2 FQDESV (reference sequence). The CDR3 covers 14 residues. Trimming stripped 3 bases from V and 7 bases from J, with 12 bases between. CDR3 sequence (DNA): TGTGCCAGCAGCTTCGGCGAGGGGGTCGGGGAGCTGTTTTTT. Its protein is CASSFGEGVGELFF.